This T cell receptor (beta chain) was sequenced in a study of graft-versus-host responses after intestinal transplantation. Turning to the study itself: Recipients underwent multivisceral, liver-intestinal, or isolated intestinal transplants. Study-level findings and limits: GvH clone levels peaked in circulation, and this peak was associated with early post-transplant HvG declines. Recipient marrow held GvH clones, some first seen in ileum or blood.

Trimming pared 5 bases from V and 6 bases from J, leaving 7 bases between. This CDR3 comprises 11 residues. Per germline, CDR1 GTSNPN and CDR2 SVGIG (reference sequence). Profiled with immunoSEQ multiplex PCR; TCRdb holds only in-frame clones, not every one. The data contain approximately 90,000 clones, about 93% of them singletons. A note on this clone: The antigen is undetermined.

The specimen comprised unstimulated CD8+ T cells sorted from spleen or lymph node cells, sampled before intestinal transplant. The rearrangement joins TRBV30 to TRBJ2-2; TRBD1 might be the D (5 bases). The TCR was taken from a human donor who received an intestinal transplant. In DNA, the CDR3 is TGTGCCTGGCAGGGTCCCGGGGAGCTGTTTTTT. This encodes CAWQGPGELFF.